This T cell receptor (beta chain) was sequenced for a study of CD8+CD57+ T cells in acquired aplastic anemia. On the study more broadly: Roughly 3 ug was the average amount of DNA from sorted CD4+ and CD8+ cells.

Patients selected for sequencing had displayed CD8+CD57+ cell expansion by flow cytometry. Among the patients, all had severe acquired aplastic anemia. Receipt of therapy had not occurred in any patient by the time of blood sampling. This CDR3 has 15 amino acids. The V gene lost 0 bases and the J gene lost 8 bases, with 14 bases spanning the gap. Germline CDR1 is LNHDA and CDR2 is SQIVND (reference sequence). The study profiled TCR beta VDJ and CDR3 using genomic DNA as template. TCRdb re-derived calls from the reads in MiXCR, one entry per CDR3 protein. The data show hundreds of thousands of distinct CDR3 sequences, roughly half seen once.

Sequenced material: sorted CD4+, CD8+, or CD8+CD57+ T cells (not recorded which) from PBMCs. The chain carries TRBV19 and TRBJ2-1; D is unclear. The origin of this receptor is a human donor with aplastic anemia. The CDR3, as DNA: TGTGCCAGTAGTATAGACCCGAGGCGGTGGGATGAGCAGTTCTTC. It is translated as CASSIDPRRWDEQFF.